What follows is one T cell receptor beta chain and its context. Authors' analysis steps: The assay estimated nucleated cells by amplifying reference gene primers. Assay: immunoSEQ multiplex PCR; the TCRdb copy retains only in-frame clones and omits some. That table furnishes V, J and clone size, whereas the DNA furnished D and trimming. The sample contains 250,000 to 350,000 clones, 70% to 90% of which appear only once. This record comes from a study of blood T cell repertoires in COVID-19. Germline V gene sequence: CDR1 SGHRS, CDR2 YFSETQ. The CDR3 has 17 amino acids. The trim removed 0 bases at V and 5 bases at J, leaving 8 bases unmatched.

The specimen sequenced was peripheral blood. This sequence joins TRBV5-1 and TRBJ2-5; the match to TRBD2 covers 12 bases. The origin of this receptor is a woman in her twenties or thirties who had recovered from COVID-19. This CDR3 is CASSLEPSGGAGETQYF. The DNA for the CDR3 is TGCGCCAGCAGCTTGGAGCCTAGCGGGGGGGCTGGTGAGACCCAGTACTTC.